This T cell receptor beta chain was recorded in a study of T cells in tuberculosis. Whole-study results and caveats: Active tuberculosis alpha repertoires lay closer to GMM-specific TCRs than controls'. The TCR-beta difference was not significant; alpha differences partly reflected length. Classification accuracy was around 85% (AUROC more than 0.8) with the GMM-specific repertoire. Samples were chosen by availability of cryopreserved specimens.

The table came from immunoSEQ multiplex PCR; TCRdb's copy has only in-frame clones and leaves some out. The sample carries 20,000 to 25,000 clones, around 91% recorded once. In the case of this clone: Its antigen is still unknown.

This CDR3 has 14 amino acids. Germline V gene lookup returns CDR1 SGHRS and CDR2 YFSETQ. Unmatched junction bases numbered 8, after V lost 3 bases and J lost 5 bases. The V call is TRBV5-1, the J call TRBJ2-7, with 7 bases that match TRBD2. The sequence was collected from a donor aged 10-35 years with latent tuberculosis or without tuberculosis infection. Sequencing was done on a sample of PBMCs. The chain's CDR3 is CASSWGRVRNEQYF. The CDR3 DNA reads TGCGCCAGCAGCTGGGGGAGGGTTCGGAACGAGCAGTACTTC.